This passage covers 32 T cell receptor beta chains from one sample sequenced in a study of shared clonotypes between healthy human individuals. The method was immunoSEQ multiplex PCR; TCRdb's version includes in-frame clones alone and lacks a portion of them. This table holds about 2 million clones, 85% to 95% found once. Sequencing was done on a sample of naive CD4+ T cells sorted from blood. This sample's subset: CD45RA+ positively selected. Receptors originate from a man aged 18 to 30 in good health.

This clone was detected once. This chain connects TRBV5-4 to TRBJ2-7; 7 nucleotides agree with TRBD1. The CDR3 sequence is 15 residues long. Germline CDR1 is SGHNT and CDR2 is YYREEE (reference sequence). The V and J ends lost 4 bases and 5 bases, in that order; junction bases with no gene match: 12. The CDR3 loop reads CASSPRQGRSNEQYF. The DNA for the CDR3 is TGTGCCAGCAGCCCCCGACAGGGAAGGAGTAACGAGCAGTACTTC.

CDR3 sequence: CASRSSGAKRNEQFF. For the CDR3, the DNA is TGTGCCAGCAGATCTAGCGGGGCCAAACGGAATGAGCAGTTCTTC. This chain links TRBV7-9 with TRBJ2-1; 9 bases agree with TRBD2. Germline V CDR1 and CDR2: SEHNR, FQNEAQ (reference sequence). Trimming cost V 6 bases and J 7 bases; bases outside gene matches: 10. This CDR3 has 15 residues.

The chain couples TRBV25-1 to TRBJ2-7, with D possibly being TRBD1 (6 bases). Trimming stripped 3 bases from V and 4 bases from J, with 13 bases between. Germline V lookup: CDR1 MGHDK, CDR2 SYGVNS. The CDR3 is 14 amino acids. The CDR3, as DNA: TGTGCCAGCAGTGATTTTTACAGGGATTACGAGCAGTACTTC. Its translation: CASSDFYRDYEQYF.

In its sample, this clone was seen once. The gene calls are TRBV19 and TRBJ1-2, with D uncertain. The CDR3 runs to 13 residues. Trimming pared 7 bases from V and 3 bases from J, leaving 12 bases between. Germline values: CDR1 LNHDA, CDR2 SQIVND (reference sequence). The CDR3 spells CASTITPDYGYTF. The CDR3 nucleotides are TGTGCCAGTACCATTACACCCGACTATGGCTACACCTTC.

The chain has TRBV7-2 and TRBJ2-5; TRBD2 matches at 7 bases. The CDR3 loop spans 13 amino acids. With V trimmed by 1 base and J by 6 bases, 2 bases remained unmatched. Germline V gene sequence: CDR1 SGHTA, CDR2 FQGNSA. The CDR3 region has the DNA TGTGCCAGCAGCTTAGGCGGGAGCAAGACCCAGTACTTC. Its translation is CASSLGGSKTQYF.

As regards this clone: One junction end disagrees with the germline gene, perhaps due to a read error. The chain employs TRBV6-7 and TRBJ2-3; D gene ambiguous. TRBV6-7 falls under the ORF class, with uncertain function. This CDR3 spans 11 amino acids. CDR3 bases: TGCACTTCTCCTTCTGAAGATACGCAGTATTTT. This encodes CTSPSEDTQYF.

This clone came up once. This chain uses TRBV28 with TRBJ1-5, with a tentative D call TRBD1 (6 bases). There are 14 residues in the CDR3. Trimming cost V 10 bases and J 8 bases, with 21 bases left between them. From germline, CDR1 is MDHEN and CDR2 SYDVKM. CDR3 sequence: CATSETGAQKPQHF. CDR3 DNA sequence: TGTGCCACCTCCGAGACAGGTGCCCAGAAGCCCCAGCATTTT.

The V call is TRBV7-9, the J call TRBJ1-1; D possibly corresponds to TRBD1 (5 bases). CDR3 length equals 15 residues. V lost 0 bases, J lost 3 bases, and 11 bases lay in between. In germline, CDR1 is SEHNR, CDR2 FQNEAQ (reference sequence). Here the CDR3 reads CASSLAIAGDTEAFF. CDR3 nucleotide sequence: TGTGCCAGCAGCTTAGCGATCGCGGGGGACACTGAAGCTTTCTTT.

With respect to this clone: A single base separates this from a much larger clone, so it may be a read error. This chain connects TRBV30 to TRBJ1-3, with D uncertain. Trimming shortened V by 1 base and J by 2 bases, and 6 bases separated the two germline ends. The CDR3 is made up of 13 amino acids. Germline V gene sequence: CDR1 GTSNPN, CDR2 SVGIG (reference sequence). The CDR3 bases are TGTGCCTGGAGTGAGAGCCCTGGAAACACCATATATTTT. Residues: CAWSESPGNTIYF. Full variable domain (remainder filled in from reference TRBV30 and TRBJ1-3): SQTIHQWPATLVQPVGSPLSLECTVEGTSNPNLYWYRQAAGRGLQLLFYSVGIGQISSEVPQNLSASRPQDRQFILSSKKLLLSDSGFYLCAWSESPGNTIYFGEGSWLTVV.

The rearrangement uses TRBV6-6 and TRBJ2-3; 13 bases agree with TRBD2. The CDR3 has 15 residues. Per the germline V gene, CDR1 is MNHNY and CDR2 is SVGAGI (reference sequence). V was pared by 6 bases and J by 6 bases, with 6 bases of the junction left unmatched. The CDR3 sequence is CASRGLAGVADTQYF. Here the CDR3 DNA reads TGTGCCAGCAGAGGACTAGCGGGGGTCGCTGATACGCAGTATTTT.

This chain joins TRBV30 and TRBJ1-2; TRBD1 matches at 12 bases. The CDR3 is 14 amino acids. Germline loops: CDR1 GTSNPN, CDR2 SVGIG (reference sequence). Trimming at V came to 3 bases and at J to 8 bases, leaving 7 bases not matched to a gene. CDR3 nucleotide sequence: TGTGCCTGGAGCACCGGGACAGGGGGCAAAGGCTACACCTTC. It encodes CAWSTGTGGKGYTF.

The chain joins TRBV7-9 to TRBJ2-2, with a possible D match to TRBD2 (5 bases). Trimming removed 8 bases at V and 0 bases at J, with 13 bases between. The V gene's germline CDR1 is SEHNR and CDR2 FQNEAQ (reference sequence). The length of the CDR3 is 15 residues. This CDR3 reads CASARPGTNTGELFF. Written as DNA, the CDR3 is TGTGCCAGCGCCCGGCCGGGGACGAACACCGGGGAGCTGTTTTTT.

In the case of this clone: Other DNA sequences of this sample code for an identical CDR3. The CDR3 loop reads CASSPRTSGNTGELFF. For the CDR3, the DNA is TGTGCCAGCAGCCCCCGGACTAGCGGTAACACCGGGGAGCTGTTTTTT. The V gene is TRBV6-6, the J gene TRBJ2-2, with TRBD2 matching 10 bases. The V segment lost 6 bases and the J segment 2 bases; nucleotides outside the gene matches: 6. CDR1 is MNHNY, CDR2 SVGAGI, per germline (reference sequence). The CDR3 totals 16 residues.

This chain links TRBV6-5 with TRBJ1-6; D remains ambiguous. This CDR3 contains 15 residues. V was pared by 6 bases and J by 5 bases, with 14 bases between. The V gene's germline CDR1 is MNHEY and CDR2 SVGAGI. CDR3: CASSRTPPDNSPLHF. The CDR3 nucleotides read TGTGCCAGCAGCCGCACCCCACCTGATAATTCACCCCTCCACTTT.

CDR3 loop: CASSLAQGSTSPLHF. CDR3 DNA sequence: TGTGCCAGCAGCTTAGCTCAGGGGAGTACTTCACCCCTCCACTTT. The chain recombines TRBV5-6 with TRBJ1-6; a weak D match, TRBD1 (6 bases). Looked up from germline, CDR1 is SGHDT and CDR2 is YYEEEE. The CDR3 loop spans 15 amino acids. Trimming removed 2 bases at V and 9 bases at J, with 15 bases between. The whole variable domain, remainder taken from reference TRBV5-6 and TRBJ1-6, is DAGVTQSPTHLIKTRGQQVTLRCSPKSGHDTVSWYQQALGQGPQFIFQYYEEEERQRGNFPDRFSGHQFPNYSSELNVNALLLGDSALYLCASSLAQGSTSPLHFGNGTRLTVT.

V and J are TRBV13 and TRBJ1-3; no definite D call. V was clipped by 5 bases and J by 4 bases, with 12 bases between them. There are 14 residues in the CDR3. CDR1 is PRHDT and CDR2 is FYEKMQ in the germline V gene (reference sequence). The CDR3 loop is CASSIFRSGNTIYF. The CDR3 DNA reads as TGTGCCAGCAGCATATTTAGGTCGGGAAACACCATATATTTT.

This clone has a count of ten or more. The J gene is TRBJ1-4, the V gene TRBV4-3; 7 bases fit TRBD1. V was clipped by 0 bases and J by 8 bases; unmatched bases: 9. Per the germline V gene, CDR1 is LGHNA and CDR2 is YSLEER. The CDR3 sequence is 16 residues long. CDR3 DNA: TGCGCCAGCAGCCAAGATCGAGGGACAGCTGGGGAAAAACTGTTTTTT. Translated: CASSQDRGTAGEKLFF.

The rearrangement links TRBV2 to TRBJ1-4; maybe TRBD1 (5 bases). The CDR3 runs to 17 residues. Germline CDR1 SNHLY, CDR2 FYNNEI. The V end was cut by 1 base, the J end by 8 bases, with 20 bases between. Written as DNA, the CDR3 is TGTGCCAGCAGTGAAGTTGTCTGGGGGACGGGTATAGAAAAACTGTTTTTT. Its translation is CASSEVVWGTGIEKLFF.

This sequence joins TRBV6-1 and TRBJ1-2; no reliable D call. Trimming removed 0 bases at V and 6 bases at J, with 8 bases between. CDR3 size: 13 residues. Looked up from germline, CDR1 is MNHNS and CDR2 is SASEGT. CDR3 residues: CASSEAPGNGYTF. The CDR3 DNA reads TGTGCCAGCAGTGAAGCACCAGGAAATGGCTACACCTTC.

V and J are TRBV27 and TRBJ2-7; D could derive from TRBD1 or TRBD2 (5 bases each). The CDR3 consists of 15 residues. Trimming stripped 1 base from V and 0 bases from J, with 10 bases between. CDR1 MNHEY and CDR2 SMNVEV come from the germline V gene (reference sequence). CDR3 protein: CASSLLGTVSYEQYF. CDR3 in DNA: TGTGCCAGCAGTTTATTAGGGACGGTCTCCTACGAGCAGTACTTC.

This CDR3 is CASRSGTSGRADTQYF. CDR3 in DNA: TGCGCCAGCAGGTCCGGGACTAGCGGGAGGGCAGATACGCAGTATTTT. This chain uses TRBV4-1 with TRBJ2-3, with 16 bases aligning to TRBD2. The CDR3 is made up of 16 amino acids. V trimming: 6 bases; J trimming: 4 bases; junction bases outside the gene matches: 4. Germline V gene lookup returns CDR1 MGHRA and CDR2 YSYEKL.

A remark on this clone: The same CDR3 is also encoded by other DNA sequences in this sample. CDR3 bases: TGCGCCAGCAGCCTAGCGGGAGGGCCCCACAATGAGCAGTTCTTC. Protein sequence: CASSLAGGPHNEQFF. V gene TRBV5-1 combines with J gene TRBJ2-1, with 12 nucleotides matching TRBD2. Germline assignment: CDR1 SGHRS and CDR2 YFSETQ. The ends lost 4 bases at V and 5 bases at J; junction bases unmatched: 4. The CDR3 has 15 amino acids.

This chain connects TRBV5-5 to TRBJ2-7, with D perhaps TRBD2 (6 bases). From germline, CDR1 is SGHKS and CDR2 YYEKEE (reference sequence). V shed 2 bases and J shed 4 bases, with 19 bases lying between them. The CDR3 sequence is 16 residues long. The CDR3 reads CASSLGAGSSSYEQYF. Written as DNA, the CDR3 is TGTGCCAGCAGCTTAGGAGCGGGTTCATCTTCTTACGAGCAGTACTTC. The full variable domain, with the rest looked up from reference TRBV5-5 and TRBJ2-7, is DAGVTQSPTHLIKTRGQQVTLRCSPISGHKSVSWYQQVLGQGPQFIFQYYEKEERGRGNFPDRFSARQFPNYSSELNVNALLLGDSALYLCASSLGAGSSSYEQYFGPGTRLTVT.

V and J are TRBV5-5 and TRBJ2-7; D is possibly TRBD2 (5 bases). CDR1 SGHKS and CDR2 YYEKEE come from the germline V gene (reference sequence). V was trimmed by 3 bases and J by 2 bases, leaving 15 bases between them. This CDR3 comprises 15 residues. DNA for the CDR3: TGTGCCAGCAGCTCAACCCATGGACTCGCCTACGAGCAGTACTTC. It yields the protein CASSSTHGLAYEQYF. The full variable domain, completed using reference TRBV5-5 and TRBJ2-7, is DAGVTQSPTHLIKTRGQQVTLRCSPISGHKSVSWYQQVLGQGPQFIFQYYEKEERGRGNFPDRFSARQFPNYSSELNVNALLLGDSALYLCASSSTHGLAYEQYFGPGTRLTVT.

The chain couples TRBV5-6 to TRBJ2-3; 10 nucleotides agree with TRBD1. Germline V gene lookup returns CDR1 SGHDT and CDR2 YYEEEE. There are 16 residues in the CDR3. The V segment lost 3 bases and the J segment 3 bases; nucleotides outside the gene matches: 7. The CDR3, as DNA: TGTGCCAGCAGCTCGGTCGGGACAGGGGTGACAGATACGCAGTATTTT. As protein: CASSSVGTGVTDTQYF.

This chain connects TRBV7-8 to TRBJ1-1; a weak D match, TRBD1 (5 bases). V lost 6 bases and J 1 base, leaving 12 bases between the germline ends. The CDR3 sequence is 14 residues long. Germline V CDR1 and CDR2: SGHVS, FQNEAQ. The CDR3 protein is CASRTRTGNTEAFF. The CDR3 coding sequence is TGTGCCAGCAGGACAAGAACAGGGAACACTGAAGCTTTCTTT.

The count of this clone is one. The chain couples TRBV4-1 to TRBJ1-5, with 8 bases matching TRBD1. The V and J ends lost 6 bases and 0 bases, in that order; junction bases with no gene match: 4. The CDR3 covers 15 residues. Germline V lookup: CDR1 MGHRA, CDR2 YSYEKL. The CDR3 reads CASRIQGVSNQPQHF. The CDR3 DNA reads as TGCGCCAGCAGGATACAGGGGGTTAGCAATCAGCCCCAGCATTTT.

This chain links TRBV30 with TRBJ1-6, with a weak D call TRBD1 (5 bases). This CDR3 contains 14 residues. V lost 2 bases to trimming and J lost 10 bases, with 15 bases between them. Germline CDR1 and CDR2: GTSNPN and SVGIG (reference sequence). CDR3 DNA: TGTGCCTGGAGTAACATGGGGGGAAACTCACCCCTCCACTTT. Its protein product is CAWSNMGGNSPLHF.

V and J are TRBV25-1 and TRBJ1-5; 8 bases align to TRBD1. CDR3 length: 17 residues. The germline V gene encodes CDR1 MGHDK and CDR2 SYGVNS. J lost 2 bases, V lost 4 bases, and 10 bases had no gene match. The chain's CDR3 is CASSAAPGQGGNQPQHF. CDR3 DNA sequence: TGTGCCAGCAGTGCCGCCCCAGGACAGGGAGGCAATCAGCCCCAGCATTTT.

The V call is TRBV4-1, the J call TRBJ1-5; tentatively, D is TRBD1 (6 bases). The germline V gene encodes CDR1 MGHRA and CDR2 YSYEKL. V was pared by 0 bases and J by 3 bases, with 9 bases between. This CDR3 comprises 15 residues. CDR3 DNA: TGCGCCAGCAGCCAAGAAGGGGGGTTCAATCAGCCCCAGCATTTT. It specifies CASSQEGGFNQPQHF.

The genes are TRBV5-1 and TRBJ1-4, with 7 bases matching TRBD1. CDR1 and CDR2 (germline): SGHRS, YFSETQ. Unmatched junction bases numbered 2, after V lost 2 bases and J lost 1 base. The CDR3 spans 15 residues. The CDR3 DNA follows: TGCGCCAGCAGCTTATACAGGGGAACTAATGAAAAACTGTTTTTT. Residues: CASSLYRGTNEKLFF.

The V gene is TRBV28, the J gene TRBJ1-4, with 9 bases aligning to TRBD1. CDR3 length equals 15 residues. CDR1 and CDR2 (germline): MDHEN, SYDVKM. V lost 6 bases, J lost 3 bases, and 5 bases stayed unmatched. Here the CDR3 reads CASSRTGEANEKLFF. The CDR3 DNA reads as TGTGCCAGCAGCCGGACAGGGGAGGCTAATGAAAAACTGTTTTTT. The variable domain in full, completed from reference TRBV28 and TRBJ1-4, reads DVKVTQSSRYLVKRTGEKVFLECVQDMDHENMFWYRQDPGLGLRLIYFSYDVKMKEKGDIPEGYSVSREKKERFSLILESASTNQTSMYLCASSRTGEANEKLFFGSGTQLSVL.